This TCR beta chain is from a study of T-cell memory formation after mild COVID-19 (dated by TCRdb to the early 2020s). For context, the study as a whole: TCR sequence clusters from the two donors were largely donor specific. In a couple of donors, T-cell clones that expanded and contracted after mild COVID-19 were followed by sequencing TCRalpha and TCRbeta repertoires longitudinally. The cohort comprised two young, previously healthy adult volunteers, one female and one male.

PBMCs were isolated by Ficoll-Paque density gradient centrifugation. Overall study outcomes, separate from this receptor: From day 15 to 85, contracting clones showed balanced CD4/CD8 phenotypes, whereas a second wave of clones that expanded from day 15 to 37 leaned towards CD4+. Whether the second-wave clones peaking on day 37 were SARS-CoV-2 specific was not confirmed. The detection of some responding clones in pre-infection memory suggests that pre-existing cross-reactive memory T cells joined the SARS-CoV-2 response. Only a couple of mild cases were covered in the study, and larger cohorts including severe cases with pre-infection samples were considered necessary. Contracting CD4+ clones were located mainly in the CM and EM memory subsets, whereas CD8+ clones were found to be enriched in EMRA.

Sequencing took place on an Illumina NovaSeq 6000. Using 5'RACE with constant-segment primers, TCRalpha and TCRbeta cDNA libraries were constructed, with sample barcodes and unique molecular identifiers added in the process. RNA was extracted from every sample with Trizol reagent. Library amplification was performed in two PCR steps, and a second sample barcode and Illumina TruSeq adapters were introduced in the second step. Sequencing of the libraries was done on an Illumina NovaSeq, producing 2 x 150 bp paired-end reads. Turning to the authors' computational methods: Demultiplexing of reads and collapsing into UMI-guided consensus sequences were performed with migec v1.2.7. Using mixcr v2.1.11, UMI consensuses were aligned to TRA and TRB V and J templates and then assembled into clonotypes. Clonotypes were classified as expanded or contracted when called significant by both edgeR and NoisET, with noise models trained on biological replicates. edgeR calls used a false discovery rate-adjusted p below 0.01 and a log2 fold-change threshold of 1. As an exploratory analysis of dynamics, PCA with hierarchical clustering was applied to max-normalized trajectories of the 1000 most abundant clonotypes. Separately sequenced CD4+ and CD8+ repertoires were used to assign the CD4 or CD8 phenotype of responding clones. Through fastp at Q25 and MiXCR, TCRdb rebuilt clones from the public reads, retaining in-frame beta chains. Each record represents a unique CDR3 protein, reported with the most common genes and DNA among its rows. These V and J calls rely on TCRdb rather than the paper's analysis. The sample table holds about 260,000 distinct CDR3 sequences, of which about 16% were seen once. Over 20% of the sample is taken by the ten largest.

This clonotype was observed a handful of times. Its antigen specificity is not known. Base-call qualities are not available, and no considerably larger clone is one nucleotide away. Sequences were obtained from PBMCs or a T cell subset sorted from them (not recorded which). The sequence came from a man younger than 35 who had mild COVID-19 (a few samples of this study predate the infection). The sample titles of this study are shuffled in the database, so cell type and time point are left out; the donor was told from shared clones.

The nucleotide sequence reads as follows: TGTGCCAGCTTCCTGCTGTCGGACAGGATCTACAATGAGCAGTTCTTC. Translated, this is CASFLLSDRIYNEQFF. The receptor chain draws on TRBV5-5 and TRBJ2-1; 7 bases in the junction line up with TRBD1. CDR1 SGHKS and CDR2 YYEKEE were looked up in the germline V gene (reference sequence). Germline trimming amounts to 7 bases on V and 3 bases on J, with 13 as the count of junction bases outside the gene matches. From the cysteine through the phenylalanine, the CDR3 covers 16 amino acids. This entry keeps only the CDR3 DNA: 48 bases, framed from base 1.